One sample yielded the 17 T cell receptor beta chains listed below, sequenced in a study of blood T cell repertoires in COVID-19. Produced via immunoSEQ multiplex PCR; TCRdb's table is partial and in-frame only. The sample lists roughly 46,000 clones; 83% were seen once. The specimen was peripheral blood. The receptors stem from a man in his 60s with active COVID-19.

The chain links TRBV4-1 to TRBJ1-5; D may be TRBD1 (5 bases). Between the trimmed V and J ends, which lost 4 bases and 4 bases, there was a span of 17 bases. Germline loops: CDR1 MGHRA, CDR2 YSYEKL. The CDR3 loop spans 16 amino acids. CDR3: CASSPGTGGPNQPQHF. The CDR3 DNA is TGCGCCAGCAGCCCCGGGACGGGGGGTCCTAATCAGCCCCAGCATTTT.

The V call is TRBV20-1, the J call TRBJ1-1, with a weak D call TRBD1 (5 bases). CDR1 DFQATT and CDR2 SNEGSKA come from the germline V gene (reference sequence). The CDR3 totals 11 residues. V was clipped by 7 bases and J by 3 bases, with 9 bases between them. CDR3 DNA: TGCAGTGAGGGGAGGGACACTGAAGCTTTCTTT. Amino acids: CSEGRDTEAFF.

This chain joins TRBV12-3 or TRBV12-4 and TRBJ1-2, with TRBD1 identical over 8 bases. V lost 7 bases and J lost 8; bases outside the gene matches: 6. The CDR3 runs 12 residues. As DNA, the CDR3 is TGTGCCAGCACCCTGACAGGGGCGGGCTACACCTTC. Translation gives CASTLTGAGYTF.

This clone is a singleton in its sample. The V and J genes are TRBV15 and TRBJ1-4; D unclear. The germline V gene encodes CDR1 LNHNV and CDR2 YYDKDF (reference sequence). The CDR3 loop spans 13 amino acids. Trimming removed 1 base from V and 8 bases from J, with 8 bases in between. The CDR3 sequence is CATSRVSLEKLFF. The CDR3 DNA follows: TGTGCCACCAGCAGAGTTAGTCTGGAAAAACTGTTTTTT.

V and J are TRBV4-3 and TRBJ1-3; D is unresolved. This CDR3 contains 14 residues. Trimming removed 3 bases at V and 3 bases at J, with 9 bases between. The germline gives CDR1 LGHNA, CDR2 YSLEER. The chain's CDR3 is CASSHVALGNTIYF. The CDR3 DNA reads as TGCGCCAGCAGCCACGTAGCGCTTGGAAACACCATATATTTT.

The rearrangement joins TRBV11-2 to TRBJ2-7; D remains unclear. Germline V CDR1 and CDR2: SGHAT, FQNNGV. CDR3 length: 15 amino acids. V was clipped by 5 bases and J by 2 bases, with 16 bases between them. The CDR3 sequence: CASSVSSPLPYEQYF. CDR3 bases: TGTGCCAGCAGCGTTAGTTCCCCCCTCCCCTACGAGCAGTACTTC.

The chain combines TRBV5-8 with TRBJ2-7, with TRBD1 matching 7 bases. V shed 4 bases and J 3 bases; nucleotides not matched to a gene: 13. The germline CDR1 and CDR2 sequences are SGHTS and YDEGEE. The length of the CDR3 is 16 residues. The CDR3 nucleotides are TGTGCCAGCAGCCGTTGGAAGGGGGCCCTCTACTACGAGCAGTACTTC. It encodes CASSRWKGALYYEQYF.

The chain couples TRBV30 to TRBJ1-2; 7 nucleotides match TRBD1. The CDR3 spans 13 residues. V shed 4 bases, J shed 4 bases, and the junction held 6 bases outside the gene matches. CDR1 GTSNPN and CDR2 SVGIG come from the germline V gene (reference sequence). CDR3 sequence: CAWNRDRPYGYTF. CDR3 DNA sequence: TGTGCCTGGAACCGGGACAGACCCTATGGCTACACCTTC.

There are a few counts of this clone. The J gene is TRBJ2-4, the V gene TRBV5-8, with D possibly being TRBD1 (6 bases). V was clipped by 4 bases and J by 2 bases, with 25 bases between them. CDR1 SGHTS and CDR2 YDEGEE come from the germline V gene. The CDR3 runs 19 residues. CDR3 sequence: CASSTWVRGRSETKNIQYF. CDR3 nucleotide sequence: TGTGCCAGCAGCACCTGGGTCAGGGGCAGGAGCGAAACCAAAAACATTCAGTACTTC.

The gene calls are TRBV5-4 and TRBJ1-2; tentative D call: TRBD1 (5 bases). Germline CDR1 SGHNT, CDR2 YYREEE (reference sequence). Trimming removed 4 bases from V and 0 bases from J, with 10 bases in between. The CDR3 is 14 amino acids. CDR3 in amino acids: CASSPQATNYGYTF. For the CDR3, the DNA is TGTGCCAGCAGCCCACAGGCTACTAACTATGGCTACACCTTC.

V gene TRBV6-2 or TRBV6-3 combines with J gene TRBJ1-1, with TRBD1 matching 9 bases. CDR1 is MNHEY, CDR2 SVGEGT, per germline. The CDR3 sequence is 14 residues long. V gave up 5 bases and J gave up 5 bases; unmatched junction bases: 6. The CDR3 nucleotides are TGTGCCAGCAGTCGTCGACAGGGGGGGACTGAAGCTTTCTTT. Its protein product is CASSRRQGGTEAFF.

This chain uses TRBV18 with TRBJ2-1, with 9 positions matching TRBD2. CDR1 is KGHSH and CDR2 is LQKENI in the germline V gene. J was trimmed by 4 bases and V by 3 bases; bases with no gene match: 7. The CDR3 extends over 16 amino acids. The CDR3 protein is CASSPETSGGYNEQFF. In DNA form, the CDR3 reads TGTGCCAGCTCACCCGAGACTAGCGGAGGTTACAATGAGCAGTTCTTC.

CDR3 loop: CASSKGVSGEETQYF. Written as DNA, the CDR3 is TGTGCCAGCAGCAAAGGGGTCAGTGGGGAAGAGACCCAGTACTTC. This chain links TRBV2 with TRBJ2-5; D may be TRBD1 (5 bases). CDR3 length: 15 residues. The V gene's germline CDR1 is SNHLY and CDR2 FYNNEI. V lost 6 bases and J lost 3, with 17 bases in between.

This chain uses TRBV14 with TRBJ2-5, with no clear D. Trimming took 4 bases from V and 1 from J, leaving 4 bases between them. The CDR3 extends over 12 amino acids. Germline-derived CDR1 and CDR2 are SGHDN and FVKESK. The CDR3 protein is CASSLIQETQYF. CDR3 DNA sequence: TGTGCCAGCAGCCTCATCCAAGAGACCCAGTACTTC.

The CDR3 sequence is CASSFGTGADTQYF. The CDR3 DNA reads as TGTGCCAGCAGCTTCGGGACTGGAGCAGATACGCAGTATTTT. V gene TRBV7-3 combines with J gene TRBJ2-3; TRBD2 might be the D (6 bases). V lost 3 bases, J lost 4 bases, and 11 bases lay in between. Per the germline V gene, CDR1 is SGHTA and CDR2 is FQGTGA. This CDR3 contains 14 residues.

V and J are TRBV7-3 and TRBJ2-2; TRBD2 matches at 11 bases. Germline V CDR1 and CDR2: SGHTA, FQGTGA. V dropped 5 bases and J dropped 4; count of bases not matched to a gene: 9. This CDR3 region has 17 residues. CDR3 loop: CASSEHASGRFTGELFF. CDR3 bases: TGTGCCAGCAGCGAACACGCTAGCGGGAGGTTCACCGGGGAGCTGTTTTTT.

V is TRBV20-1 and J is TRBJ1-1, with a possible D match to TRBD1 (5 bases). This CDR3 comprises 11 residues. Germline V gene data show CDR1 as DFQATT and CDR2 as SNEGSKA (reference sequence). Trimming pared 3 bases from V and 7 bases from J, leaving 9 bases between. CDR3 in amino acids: CSARRGIEAFF. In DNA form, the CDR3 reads TGCAGTGCTAGGCGGGGGATTGAAGCTTTCTTT.